The sequence of this T cell receptor (beta chain) was determined in a study of cytomegalovirus exposure and HLA in healthy donors. Amplification used 60 Vbeta primers and 13 Jbeta primers. Assay: immunoSEQ multiplex PCR; the TCRdb copy retains only in-frame clones and omits some. The table shows about 110,000 clones, with roughly four fifths occurring only once. Study-level results: The authors listed over 150 TCR beta chains as cytomegalovirus-associated. Analysis was performed later, and it showed HLA-associated TCR beta chains to be more clonally expanded than equally common others.

Worth noting for this clone: Its antigen remains unidentified.

The TCR originated in a man in his fifties or sixties in good health and CMV-seronegative. The specimen sequenced was PBMCs.

CDR3 sequence: CASSWRGAPNTEAFF. DNA of the CDR3: TGTGCCAGCAGTTGGCGGGGGGCCCCCAACACTGAAGCTTTCTTT. The rearrangement joins TRBV6-1 to TRBJ1-1, with D perhaps TRBD1 (6 bases). Per the germline V gene, CDR1 is MNHNS and CDR2 is SASEGT. V was clipped by 5 bases and J by 2 bases, with 15 bases between them. The CDR3 length is 15 residues.